The rows below give T cell receptor beta chains drawn from one sample of a study of blood T cells in healthy people across ages. Each CDR3 protein gets one entry after TCRdb re-called the 5' RACE reads with MiXCR. The table lists about 640,000 distinct CDR3 sequences, approximately 40% of them singletons. Specimen: blood. The source of these receptors is a man older than 75 in good health. The CDR3 runs from the conserved cysteine through the conserved F or W. A D gene is named only where the DNA matches it firmly. A row's size may be missing; if present it is once, few, many or a size class.

d_call: NA
j_call: TRBJ2-7
v_call: TRBV28
clone_size: NA
cdr3_aa: CVSRPKVQGVYEQYF
cdr3_nt: TGTGTCAGCAGGCCCAAAGTGCAAGGGGTCTACGAGCAGTACTTC

d_call: NA
j_call: TRBJ2-5
v_call: TRBV5-1
clone_size: NA
cdr3_aa: CASSLRGATQETQYF
cdr3_nt: TGCGCCAGCAGCTTGCGGGGGGCTACCCAAGAGACCCAGTACTTC

d_call: NA
j_call: TRBJ2-5
v_call: TRBV5-1
clone_size: NA
cdr3_aa: CASSLEWERSEQYF
cdr3_nt: TGCGCCAGCAGCTTGGAGTGGGAAAGGAGTGAGCAGTACTTC

d_call: NA
j_call: TRBJ2-5
v_call: TRBV12-3/TRBV12-4
clone_size: NA
cdr3_aa: CASRVMETQYF
cdr3_nt: TGTGCCAGCAGGGTGATGGAGACCCAGTACTTC

d_call: NA
j_call: TRBJ1-3
v_call: TRBV7-2
clone_size: NA
cdr3_aa: CASSAAVAGNTIYF
cdr3_nt: TGTGCCAGCAGCGCCGCAGTGGCTGGAAACACCATATATTTT

d_call: NA
j_call: TRBJ2-5
v_call: TRBV7-6
clone_size: NA
cdr3_aa: CASSLSWRETQYF
cdr3_nt: TGTGCCAGCAGCCTCTCCTGGCGGGAGACCCAGTACTTC

d_call: TRBD1
j_call: TRBJ2-6
v_call: TRBV6-5
clone_size: many
cdr3_aa: CASSSTGRSGANVLTF
cdr3_nt: TGTGCCAGCAGTTCGACAGGGCGCTCTGGGGCCAACGTCCTGACTTTC

d_call: NA
j_call: TRBJ2-7
v_call: TRBV20-1
clone_size: few
cdr3_aa: CSADNRQLAHREQYF
cdr3_nt: TGCAGTGCTGATAACCGCCAACTTGCCCACAGAGAGCAGTACTTC

d_call: TRBD2
j_call: TRBJ2-7
v_call: TRBV27
clone_size: NA
cdr3_aa: CASSYAGTSSYEQYF
cdr3_nt: TGTGCCAGCAGTTACGCCGGGACTAGCTCCTACGAGCAGTACTTC

d_call: TRBD1
j_call: TRBJ2-3
v_call: TRBV29-1
clone_size: many
cdr3_aa: CSVEMTGLGTQYF
cdr3_nt: TGCAGCGTTGAAATGACAGGGCTGGGTACGCAGTATTTT

d_call: NA
j_call: TRBJ2-5
v_call: TRBV29-1
clone_size: many
cdr3_aa: CSVTEGTQYF
cdr3_nt: TGCAGCGTTACAGAGGGGACCCAGTACTTC

d_call: NA
j_call: TRBJ2-7
v_call: TRBV6-2/TRBV6-3
clone_size: once
cdr3_aa: CASSYRSDYNEQYF
cdr3_nt: TGTGCCAGCAGTTATCGTAGTGACTACAATGAGCAGTACTTC

d_call: NA
j_call: TRBJ2-1
v_call: TRBV20-1
clone_size: few
cdr3_aa: CSAIKGNEQFF
cdr3_nt: TGCAGTGCAATCAAAGGCAATGAGCAGTTCTTC

d_call: NA
j_call: TRBJ2-1
v_call: TRBV20-1
clone_size: NA
cdr3_aa: CSAQGQGRINEQFF
cdr3_nt: TGCAGTGCCCAAGGCCAAGGGAGGATCAATGAGCAGTTCTTC

d_call: NA
j_call: TRBJ2-7
v_call: TRBV6-2/TRBV6-3
clone_size: few
cdr3_aa: CASRADFFEQYF
cdr3_nt: TGTGCCAGCAGAGCGGACTTTTTTGAGCAGTACTTC

d_call: NA
j_call: TRBJ1-1
v_call: TRBV5-1
clone_size: NA
cdr3_aa: CASSPPPINAEAFF
cdr3_nt: TGCGCCAGCAGCCCACCCCCCATAAATGCTGAAGCTTTCTTT